One sample yielded the 27 T cell receptor beta chains listed below, sequenced in a study of immune cell composition in non-small cell lung cancer. Using immunoSEQ multiplex PCR, the repertoire was profiled, and TCRdb retains in-frame clones only, with some absent. The profile shows about 9,000 clones, less than 80% of them singletons. Source material: lung tumor tissue. These receptors originate from a human donor with non-small cell lung cancer.

The chain is built from TRBV10-3 and TRBJ1-5; a possible D gene is TRBD1 (6 bases). Germline-derived CDR1 and CDR2 are ENHRY and SYGVKD. The CDR3 spans 13 residues. V gave up 6 bases and J gave up 3 bases, with 9 bases separating them. In DNA, the CDR3 is TGTGCCATCAGCCGGGGGCCCAATCAGCCCCAGCATTTT. This gives the protein CAISRGPNQPQHF.

The chain recombines TRBV7-6 with TRBJ1-4; D is undetermined. The CDR3 contains 12 residues. Trimming left V 11 bases short and J 8 bases short, with 15 bases between. In germline, CDR1 is SGHVS, CDR2 FNYEAQ. The CDR3 loop is CASAASREKLFF. Here the CDR3 DNA reads TGTGCCTCGGCAGCCTCGAGGGAAAAACTGTTTTTT.

The V call is TRBV18, the J call TRBJ1-5; D is unresolved. The V end was cut by 3 bases, the J end by 7 bases, with 10 bases between. CDR1 KGHSH and CDR2 LQKENI come from the germline V gene. The CDR3 contains 13 residues. The DNA for the CDR3 is TGTGCCAGCTCACCGGCTCAGATGCAGCCCCAGCATTTT. As protein: CASSPAQMQPQHF.

This clone came up a few times. J is TRBJ1-2 and V is TRBV29-1; unclear D gene. V lost 4 bases and J lost 4, with 7 bases in between. The V gene's germline CDR1 is SQVTM and CDR2 ANQGSEA. The CDR3 contains 11 residues. The DNA for the CDR3 is TGCAGCGTTGTGGTCATCTATGGCTACACCTTC. Residues: CSVVVIYGYTF.

The CDR3 reads CASSQEGWGDTQYF. CDR3 coding DNA: TGCGCCAGCAGCCAAGAGGGGTGGGGAGATACGCAGTATTTT. This sequence joins TRBV4-3 and TRBJ2-3; D gene unclear. In germline, CDR1 is LGHNA, CDR2 YSLEER. The germline V and J ends were trimmed by 0 bases and 5 bases, with 9 bases remaining between them. CDR3 length: 14 residues.

The genes are TRBV7-8 and TRBJ1-1, with D tentatively TRBD1 (6 bases). V was pared by 5 bases and J by 1 base, with 17 bases between. CDR3 length: 16 amino acids. Germline assignment: CDR1 SGHVS and CDR2 FQNEAQ. CDR3 coding DNA: TGTGCCAGCAGCCCCAACCTAAGGGGGAGGAACACTGAAGCTTTCTTT. Translation gives CASSPNLRGRNTEAFF.

The chain couples TRBV28 to TRBJ2-3; 12 bases map to TRBD2. The CDR3 sequence is 17 residues long. V trimming: 3 bases; J trimming: 6 bases; junction bases outside the gene matches: 10. Germline CDR1 reads MDHEN; CDR2 reads SYDVKM. CDR3 nucleotides: TGTGCCAGCAGTTTTCGGAAACTAGCGGGAGGTTTGGATACGCAGTATTTT. Encoded protein: CASSFRKLAGGLDTQYF. Together with reference TRBV28 and TRBJ2-3, the CDR3 gives the full variable domain: DVKVTQSSRYLVKRTGEKVFLECVQDMDHENMFWYRQDPGLGLRLIYFSYDVKMKEKGDIPEGYSVSREKKERFSLILESASTNQTSMYLCASSFRKLAGGLDTQYFGPGTRLTVL.

This chain joins TRBV19 and TRBJ1-1, with 8 positions matching TRBD1. Germline-derived CDR1 and CDR2 are LNHDA and SQIVND (reference sequence). J gave up 0 bases and V 7 bases, and 13 bases lay outside the gene matches. This CDR3 is built from 17 residues. For the CDR3, the DNA is TGTGCCAGTACTAGGAAGGGCAGGGGGCCCATGAACACTGAAGCTTTCTTT. This codes for CASTRKGRGPMNTEAFF.

This chain uses TRBV7-2 with TRBJ1-3; tentatively, D is TRBD1 (5 bases). The CDR3 length is 15 residues. Looked up from germline, CDR1 is SGHTA and CDR2 is FQGNSA. Trimming shortened V by 5 bases and J by 0 bases, and 11 bases separated the two germline ends. The CDR3 DNA reads as TGTGCCAGCAGCGAGCAAACAGGCTCTGGAAACACCATATATTTT. As protein: CASSEQTGSGNTIYF.

This clone was seen more than once but under ten times. The chain links TRBV2 to TRBJ1-1; TRBD1 agrees at 10 bases. From germline, CDR1 is SNHLY and CDR2 FYNNEI. The trim removed 6 bases at V and 3 bases at J, leaving 7 bases unmatched. The CDR3 has 15 amino acids. CDR3 nucleotides: TGTGCCAGCAGCCTGGGACAGGGGAAGTACACTGAAGCTTTCTTT. Translating gives CASSLGQGKYTEAFF. The whole variable domain, filled in from reference TRBV2 and TRBJ1-1, reads EPEVTQTPSHQVTQMGQEVILRCVPISNHLYFYWYRQILGQKVEFLVSFYNNEISEKSEIFDDQFSVERPDGSNFTLKIRSTKLEDSAMYFCASSLGQGKYTEAFFGQGTRLTVV.

CDR3 in DNA: TGTGCCAGCAGCTACCCCTTCCCCGCTAGCGGAACCGGGGAGCTGTTTTTT. This encodes CASSYPFPASGTGELFF. The V call is TRBV28, the J call TRBJ2-2, with 7 bases identical to TRBD2. The V gene end was trimmed by 6 bases and the J gene end by 5 bases; junction bases not matched to a gene: 15. The CDR3 has 17 amino acids. Germline-derived CDR1 and CDR2 are MDHEN and SYDVKM. Complete variable domain (other parts from reference TRBV28 and TRBJ2-2): DVKVTQSSRYLVKRTGEKVFLECVQDMDHENMFWYRQDPGLGLRLIYFSYDVKMKEKGDIPEGYSVSREKKERFSLILESASTNQTSMYLCASSYPFPASGTGELFFGEGSRLTVL.

There are a few counts of this clone. V gene TRBV5-1 combines with J gene TRBJ2-7; TRBD2 agrees at 9 bases. This CDR3 is built from 14 residues. The germline V gene encodes CDR1 SGHRS and CDR2 YFSETQ. The trim removed 0 bases at V and 7 bases at J, leaving 5 bases unmatched. The CDR3, as DNA: TGCGCCAGCAGCTTGGAGACTAGCGGCTCGGAGCAGTACTTC. Protein sequence: CASSLETSGSEQYF. The variable domain in full, with the rest retrieved from reference TRBV5-1 and TRBJ2-7, is KAGVTQTPRYLIKTRGQQVTLSCSPISGHRSVSWYQQTPGQGLQFLFEYFSETQRNKGNFPGRFSGRQFSNSRSEMNVSTLELGDSALYLCASSLETSGSEQYFGPGTRLTVT.

The chain carries TRBV7-9 and TRBJ1-4, with 10 nucleotides matching TRBD1. V lost 5 bases to trimming and J lost 0 bases; unmatched junction nucleotides: 3. CDR1 SEHNR and CDR2 FQNEAQ come from the germline V gene (reference sequence). The CDR3 totals 16 residues. For the CDR3, the DNA is TGTGCCAGCAGCCGACAGGGGGCGGCAACTAATGAAAAACTGTTTTTT. Translating it yields CASSRQGAATNEKLFF. Full variable domain (missing parts from reference TRBV7-9 and TRBJ1-4): DTGVSQNPRHKITKRGQNVTFRCDPISEHNRLYWYRQTLGQGPEFLTYFQNEAQLEKSRLLSDRFSAERPKGSFSTLEIQRTEQGDSAMYLCASSRQGAATNEKLFFGSGTQLSVL.

V is TRBV18 and J is TRBJ1-1, with D possibly being TRBD1 (6 bases). The length of the CDR3 is 15 residues. Germline CDR1 and CDR2: KGHSH and LQKENI. V was shortened by 3 bases and J by 5 bases, with 16 bases between the two germline ends. CDR3: CASSPLRDDRTEAFF. Here the CDR3 DNA reads TGTGCCAGCTCACCTCTCCGGGACGACAGGACTGAAGCTTTCTTT.

This chain joins TRBV11-3 and TRBJ2-1; the match to TRBD2 covers 16 bases. Trimming cost V 5 bases and J 8 bases; bases outside gene matches: 6. The CDR3 has 16 amino acids. The germline V gene has CDR1 SGHNT and CDR2 YENEEA. CDR3 nucleotide sequence: TGTGCCAGCAGCGCCGGGACTAGCGGGGGGGCCGATGAGCAGTTCTTC. This encodes CASSAGTSGGADEQFF.

The gene calls are TRBV9 and TRBJ2-1, with D perhaps matching TRBD2 (5 bases). This CDR3 is 15 amino acids long. The germline V gene encodes CDR1 SGDLS and CDR2 YYNGEE. V was clipped by 0 bases and J by 0 bases, with 7 bases between them. CDR3 in DNA: TGTGCCAGCAGCGTAGGAGGGCTCTCCTACAATGAGCAGTTCTTC. Amino acid sequence: CASSVGGLSYNEQFF.

V is TRBV6-5 and J is TRBJ2-7; the D is unclear. Trimming cost V 10 bases and J 5 bases, with 18 bases left between them. The V gene's germline CDR1 is MNHEY and CDR2 SVGAGI. The CDR3 is 13 residues long. The CDR3 region is CATQGSVVNEQYF. The CDR3 DNA is TGTGCCACCCAAGGGTCCGTAGTAAACGAGCAGTACTTC.

This clone was counted a few times. The V call is TRBV6-5, the J call TRBJ2-2, with TRBD1 as a possible D gene (6 bases). Germline CDR1 and CDR2: MNHEY and SVGAGI. This CDR3 comprises 15 residues. The V gene lost 2 bases and the J gene lost 3 bases, with 10 bases spanning the gap. CDR3 protein: CASSYGAGDTGELFF. CDR3 bases: TGTGCCAGCAGTTACGGGGCAGGGGACACCGGGGAGCTGTTTTTT.

The V and J genes are TRBV5-6 and TRBJ2-7, with a weak D call TRBD2 (5 bases). V lost 0 bases and J 3 bases, leaving 7 bases between the germline ends. Germline CDR1 and CDR2: SGHDT and YYEEEE. CDR3 size: 13 residues. The CDR3 sequence: CASSLGTFYEQYF. The CDR3 region has the DNA TGTGCCAGCAGCTTGGGGACTTTCTACGAGCAGTACTTC.

This chain connects TRBV28 to TRBJ1-5; no firm D call. The CDR3 is made up of 14 amino acids. Trimming removed 3 bases at V and 3 bases at J, with 9 bases between. Germline assignment: CDR1 MDHEN and CDR2 SYDVKM. The CDR3: CASSFMVINQPQHF. The CDR3 DNA is TGTGCCAGCAGTTTTATGGTAATCAATCAGCCCCAGCATTTT.

The chain recombines TRBV5-4 with TRBJ2-1; D unresolved. Germline CDR1 is SGHNT and CDR2 is YYREEE (reference sequence). The CDR3 runs 13 residues. With 4 bases removed from V and 4 bases from J, the gap between germline ends came to 9 bases. As DNA, the CDR3 is TGTGCCAGCAGCCCAGATTCTTACAATGAGCAGTTCTTC. It encodes CASSPDSYNEQFF.

The chain uses TRBV7-2 and TRBJ1-6; 10 positions agree with TRBD1. V lost 1 base and J lost 0; bases outside the gene matches: 6. Germline values: CDR1 SGHTA, CDR2 FQGNSA. The CDR3 is made up of 19 amino acids. CDR3 nucleotides: TGTGCCAGCAGCTTAGGAGGACAGGGGGGAAGCTCCTATAATTCACCCCTCCACTTT. Amino acid sequence: CASSLGGQGGSSYNSPLHF.

The chain is built from TRBV11-1 and TRBJ1-1; D not resolved. This CDR3 is 14 amino acids long. Germline loops: CDR1 SGHAT, CDR2 FQDESV (reference sequence). V was trimmed by 4 bases and J by 1 base, leaving 10 bases between them. In DNA form, the CDR3 reads TGTGCCAGCAGCTGGAGGGCCACGAACACTGAAGCTTTCTTT. It translates to CASSWRATNTEAFF. Supplemented by reference TRBV11-1 and TRBJ1-1, the full variable domain reads EAEVAQSPRYKITEKSQAVAFWCDPISGHATLYWYRQILGQGPELLVQFQDESVVDDSQLPKDRFSAERLKGVDSTLKIQPAELGDSAMYLCASSWRATNTEAFFGQGTRLTVV.

The V gene is TRBV5-1, the J gene TRBJ2-7; the match to TRBD2 covers 7 bases. V was pared by 4 bases and J by 2 bases, with 9 bases of the junction left unmatched. Looked up from germline, CDR1 is SGHRS and CDR2 is YFSETQ. The CDR3 length is 15 residues. CDR3: CASSIAGVGAYEQYF. CDR3 coding DNA: TGCGCCAGCAGCATCGCGGGAGTTGGGGCCTACGAGCAGTACTTC.

V is TRBV19 and J is TRBJ1-6; TRBD1 matches 12 bases. This CDR3 has 14 residues. With 6 bases clipped from V and 9 bases from J, the junction kept 3 bases outside the gene matches. Per the germline V gene, CDR1 is LNHDA and CDR2 is SQIVND (reference sequence). The CDR3 DNA reads as TGTGCCAGTAGGAGGGACAGGGGGCTTTCACCCCTCCACTTT. Its translation: CASRRDRGLSPLHF.

This chain joins TRBV9 and TRBJ2-5; D may match TRBD1 or TRBD2 (6 bases each). This CDR3 contains 16 residues. V dropped 0 bases and J dropped 2 bases, with 14 bases sitting between them. Germline CDR1 reads SGDLS; CDR2 reads YYNGEE. CDR3 protein: CASSVAAGTKQETQYF. The DNA for the CDR3 is TGTGCCAGCAGCGTAGCTGCGGGGACAAAACAAGAGACCCAGTACTTC.

The table lists this clone with a few counts. The J gene is TRBJ1-3, the V gene TRBV18, with D possibly being TRBD1 (5 bases). Germline V gives CDR1 KGHSH, CDR2 LQKENI. Between the trimmed V and J ends, which lost 1 base and 0 bases, there was a span of 7 bases. The CDR3 length is 15 residues. CDR3 sequence: CASSPQGTSGNTIYF. CDR3 nucleotide sequence: TGTGCCAGCTCACCACAGGGGACCTCTGGAAACACCATATATTTT.